This TCR beta chain is drawn from a study of beta chain features in type 1 diabetes. Since all of the isolated RNA was reverse transcribed, expressed TCRB transcripts were what got sequenced. The average output of naive, central memory and regulatory T cell samples was a few million reads. Sequencing used immunoSEQ multiplex PCR; TCRdb keeps in-frame clones, though not all of them. The repertoire holds 500,000 to 700,000 clones, with around 15% as singletons. Once sorted, every population was more than 95% pure. Germline V gives CDR1 SGHRS, CDR2 YFSETQ. CDR3 length: 15 residues. Trimming stripped 6 bases from V and 1 base from J, with 17 bases between.

This TCR was recovered from a man between 18 and 35 years old in good health. This chain joins TRBV5-1 and TRBJ2-7; D not resolved. The source material was naive CD4+ T cells from blood. CDR3 amino acids: CASNPRAGLSYEQYF. CDR3 sequence (DNA): TGCGCCAGCAACCCTCGGGCAGGCTTATCCTACGAGCAGTACTTC.